A single sample gave rise to the 26 T cell receptor beta chains below, sequenced in a study of blood T cell repertoires in COVID-19. The method was immunoSEQ multiplex PCR; TCRdb's version includes in-frame clones alone and lacks a portion of them. The data contain about 74,000 clones, roughly 84% of them singletons. The sample was peripheral blood. The source is a woman older than 75 with active or convalescent COVID-19.

The chain is built from TRBV6-5 and TRBJ1-1; 8 nucleotides align to TRBD1. V trimming: 6 bases; J trimming: 3 bases; junction bases outside the gene matches: 9. Germline CDR1 is MNHEY and CDR2 is SVGAGI. The CDR3 loop spans 15 amino acids. CDR3 amino acids: CASRDPGQEYTEAFF. In nucleotides, the CDR3 is TGTGCCAGCAGGGACCCGGGACAGGAGTACACTGAAGCTTTCTTT.

The chain combines TRBV4-3 with TRBJ2-1; 11 positions match TRBD2. The CDR3 is made up of 19 amino acids. Germline V gives CDR1 LGHNA, CDR2 YSLEER. The trim removed 5 bases at V and 8 bases at J, leaving 20 bases unmatched. The CDR3 DNA is TGCGCCAGCAGCAGGGCACTAGCGGGGGTACCTCGGGGTAGGGATGAGCAGTTCTTC. Translated: CASSRALAGVPRGRDEQFF.

This chain uses TRBV3-1 (or the pseudogene TRBV3-2) with TRBJ1-5, with D tentatively TRBD1 (6 bases). The germline gives CDR1 LGHDT, CDR2 YNNKEL (reference sequence). This CDR3 region has 15 residues. Trimming removed 1 base from V and 3 bases from J, with 10 bases in between. CDR3 residues: CASSQGSGANQPQHF. Written as DNA, the CDR3 is TGTGCCAGCAGCCAAGGTTCAGGGGCCAATCAGCCCCAGCATTTT.

The chain couples TRBV18 to TRBJ1-2; D unresolved. The CDR3 length is 15 residues. The V and J ends lost 3 bases and 0 bases respectively, with 11 bases between them. CDR1 is KGHSH and CDR2 is LQKENI in the germline V gene. The chain's CDR3 is CASSPGGEPNYGYTF. In DNA, the CDR3 is TGTGCCAGCTCACCCGGCGGCGAACCTAACTATGGCTACACCTTC.

V and J are TRBV7-3 and TRBJ2-2; the D gene is possibly TRBD1 (6 bases). The CDR3 covers 16 residues. Germline V gene sequence: CDR1 SGHTA, CDR2 FQGTGA. Trimming removed 5 bases at V and 4 bases at J, with 17 bases between. CDR3 sequence: CASSGAGGRSTGELFF. The CDR3 nucleotides read TGTGCCAGCAGCGGAGCTGGGGGCCGAAGCACCGGGGAGCTGTTTTTT.

This chain links TRBV27 with TRBJ1-6; D possibly corresponds to TRBD1 (5 bases). CDR1 MNHEY and CDR2 SMNVEV come from the germline V gene (reference sequence). The V and J ends lost 2 bases and 7 bases respectively, with 15 bases between them. The CDR3 is 16 amino acids. CDR3 protein: CASSLGAQAGNSPLHF. For the CDR3, the DNA is TGTGCCAGCAGTTTAGGGGCCCAGGCTGGGAATTCACCCCTCCACTTT.

V is TRBV21-1 and J is TRBJ1-2. TRBV21-1 is a documented pseudogene. The CDR3 totals 16 residues. The CDR3 DNA reads as TGTGCCAGCAGGCTCTTTCCGAGGTGGATTATCTATGGCTACACCTTC. It translates to CASRLFPRWIIYGYTF.

This chain joins TRBV30 and TRBJ1-1; D uncertain. CDR3 length equals 13 residues. Trimming removed 3 bases at V and 4 bases at J, with 12 bases between. Germline CDR1 reads GTSNPN; CDR2 reads SVGIG (reference sequence). The CDR3 reads CAWRLRRGTEAFF. The CDR3 coding sequence is TGTGCCTGGAGGTTACGCCGGGGCACTGAAGCTTTCTTT. The full variable domain, in which reference TRBV30 and TRBJ1-1 provide the parts outside the CDR3, is SQTIHQWPATLVQPVGSPLSLECTVEGTSNPNLYWYRQAAGRGLQLLFYSVGIGQISSEVPQNLSASRPQDRQFILSSKKLLLSDSGFYLCAWRLRRGTEAFFGQGTRLTVV.

This clone was seen repeatedly, ten times or more. The junction and the germline gene differ at one end; a read error may be behind it. The CDR3 sequence is CASSHSLSGYNEQFF. The CDR3 DNA is TGTGCCAGCAGTCACTCACTCTCCGGCTACAATGAGCAGTTCTTC. This chain joins TRBV6-2 or TRBV6-3 and TRBJ2-1; D gene ambiguous. Per the germline V gene, CDR1 is MNHEY and CDR2 is SVGEGT. There are 15 residues in the CDR3.

This rearrangement joins TRBV3-1 (or the pseudogene TRBV3-2) to TRBJ2-7; TRBD1 might be the D (7 bases). V shed 3 bases and J shed 4 bases, with 28 bases lying between them. Germline loops: CDR1 LGHDT, CDR2 YNNKEL (reference sequence). CDR3 length: 19 amino acids. CDR3 sequence reads: CASSHGGGGFYQWVYEQYF. The DNA of the CDR3 is TGTGCCAGCAGCCATGGAGGAGGGGGCTTTTATCAATGGGTTTACGAGCAGTACTTC.

The chain is built from TRBV5-1 and TRBJ2-3, with D maybe TRBD1 (5 bases). V was trimmed by 0 bases and J by 2 bases, leaving 7 bases between them. Germline assignment: CDR1 SGHRS and CDR2 YFSETQ. This CDR3 is built from 14 residues. The DNA of the CDR3 is TGCGCCAGCAGCTTGGGACAGATCACAGATACGCAGTATTTT. It codes for CASSLGQITDTQYF.

This clone was recorded a few times. This rearrangement joins TRBV20-1 to TRBJ2-1, with a weak D call TRBD2 (5 bases). V was pared by 6 bases and J by 5 bases, with 5 bases between. The CDR3 consists of 10 residues. Germline CDR1 reads DFQATT; CDR2 reads SNEGSKA (reference sequence). The CDR3 nucleotides are TGCAGTGCAGCGGACAATGAGCAGTTCTTC. Translated, it gives CSAADNEQFF.

The chain uses TRBV5-1 and TRBJ1-2; no clear D. This CDR3 comprises 12 residues. V was trimmed by 5 bases and J by 2 bases, leaving 7 bases between them. CDR1 SGHRS and CDR2 YFSETQ come from the germline V gene. CDR3 amino acids: CASREENYGYTF. CDR3 nucleotides: TGCGCCAGCAGAGAGGAGAACTATGGCTACACCTTC.

The J gene is TRBJ1-3, the V gene TRBV6-5; possibly TRBD1 for D (6 bases). Trimming cost V 1 base and J 0 bases, with 7 bases left between them. Germline V CDR1 and CDR2: MNHEY, SVGAGI. The CDR3 covers 15 residues. CDR3 protein: CASSYLTGSGNTIYF. The CDR3 nucleotides read TGTGCCAGCAGTTACTTGACAGGCTCTGGAAACACCATATATTTT.

This clone was counted a few times. This chain connects TRBV7-4 to TRBJ1-3, with D maybe TRBD1 (5 bases). The germline V gene encodes CDR1 SGHVT and CDR2 SQSDAQ. CDR3 length: 16 residues. Trimming stripped 3 bases from V and 3 bases from J, with 15 bases between. The CDR3 region has the DNA TGTGCCAGCAGCTTGAACCCCAACAGGTATGGAAACACCATATATTTT. Protein: CASSLNPNRYGNTIYF.

The V and J genes are TRBV18 and TRBJ2-3, with 8 bases aligning to TRBD1. CDR1 and CDR2 from the germline V gene are KGHSH and LQKENI. V shed 3 bases and J 6 bases; nucleotides not matched to a gene: 5. This CDR3 spans 14 amino acids. Here the CDR3 DNA reads TGTGCCAGCTCACCGAACCAGGGGGCGGATACGCAGTATTTT. This encodes CASSPNQGADTQYF. Filled out from reference TRBV18 and TRBJ2-3, the complete variable domain reads NAGVMQNPRHLVRRRGQEARLRCSPMKGHSHVYWYRQLPEEGLKFMVYLQKENIIDESGMPKERFSAEFPKEGPSILRIQQVVRGDSAAYFCASSPNQGADTQYFGPGTRLTVL.

This chain links TRBV5-5 with TRBJ2-1; 11 nucleotides match TRBD2. J was trimmed by 4 bases and V by 5 bases; bases with no gene match: 5. Looked up from germline, CDR1 is SGHKS and CDR2 is YYEKEE (reference sequence). The CDR3 covers 15 residues. The CDR3 coding sequence is TGTGCCAGCAGTTTAACTAGCGGGGGTTACAATGAGCAGTTCTTC. It translates to CASSLTSGGYNEQFF.

The chain uses TRBV5-5 and TRBJ1-1; D is unclear. Germline-derived CDR1 and CDR2 are SGHKS and YYEKEE (reference sequence). The length of the CDR3 is 12 residues. Trimming cost V 3 bases and J 0 bases, with 3 bases left between them. The CDR3 region has the DNA TGTGCCAGCAGCTCAGTGAACACTGAAGCTTTCTTT. Translating gives CASSSVNTEAFF.

The DNA of the CDR3 is TGCGCCAGCAGCTTTAGCGGGGGGCGGGACGAGCAGTACTTC. This gives the protein CASSFSGGRDEQYF. This chain links TRBV5-1 with TRBJ2-7; 10 bases line up with TRBD2. After removal of 2 bases from V and 5 bases from J, the junction contained 4 bases not matched to a gene. Germline-derived CDR1 and CDR2 are SGHRS and YFSETQ. The CDR3 length is 14 residues.

The chain joins TRBV5-1 to TRBJ1-3; D not certain. CDR1 and CDR2 (germline): SGHRS, YFSETQ. The CDR3 has 16 residues. Trimming took 2 bases from V and 0 from J, leaving 12 bases between them. CDR3 amino acids: CASSFGSTFSGNTIYF. The CDR3 coding sequence is TGCGCCAGCAGCTTTGGGTCGACATTCTCTGGAAACACCATATATTTT.

This clone has only one observation. The V gene is TRBV19, the J gene TRBJ1-4, with D maybe TRBD1 (6 bases). V lost 5 bases and J lost 0, with 16 bases in between. Per the germline V gene, CDR1 is LNHDA and CDR2 is SQIVND (reference sequence). The CDR3 has 17 residues. The CDR3: CASSPRTATSTNEKLFF. As DNA, the CDR3 is TGTGCCAGTAGTCCCCGGACAGCAACCTCAACTAATGAAAAACTGTTTTTT. The full variable domain, completed using reference TRBV19 and TRBJ1-4, is DGGITQSPKYLFRKEGQNVTLSCEQNLNHDAMYWYRQDPGQGLRLIYYSQIVNDFQKGDIAEGYSVSREKKESFPLTVTSAQKNPTAFYLCASSPRTATSTNEKLFFGSGTQLSVL.

The V call is TRBV25-1, the J call TRBJ1-5; a possible D gene is TRBD1 (6 bases). V lost 6 bases and J 5 bases, leaving 17 bases between the germline ends. The CDR3 length is 15 residues. The germline gives CDR1 MGHDK, CDR2 SYGVNS. The CDR3 coding sequence is TGTGCCAGCAGCCCGAGGGGGGGTTCGCATCAGCCCCAGCATTTT. Translating gives CASSPRGGSHQPQHF.

The chain employs TRBV3-1 (or the pseudogene TRBV3-2) and TRBJ2-1, with 10 bases matching TRBD1. Germline-derived CDR1 and CDR2 are LGHDT and YNNKEL (reference sequence). Trimming removed 7 bases from V and 8 bases from J; junction bases left unmatched: 8. The CDR3 has 14 amino acids. The DNA of the CDR3 is TGTGCCAGCAAAAGACAGGGGGCTGGGGATGAGCAGTTCTTC. As protein: CASKRQGAGDEQFF.

V is TRBV3-1 (or the pseudogene TRBV3-2) and J is TRBJ2-1, with D tentatively TRBD1 (6 bases). The CDR3 totals 15 residues. Between the trimmed V and J ends, which lost 2 bases and 6 bases, there was a span of 14 bases. The germline V gene has CDR1 LGHDT and CDR2 YNNKEL (reference sequence). The DNA for the CDR3 is TGTGCCAGCAGCCAAAGATCGGTAGGGGGCAATGAGCAGTTCTTC. Translation gives CASSQRSVGGNEQFF.

The gene calls are TRBV28 and TRBJ1-2; D might be TRBD1 (5 bases). Trimming took off 3 bases at V and 4 bases at J, with 6 bases between the two ends. The CDR3 length is 12 residues. The V gene's germline CDR1 is MDHEN and CDR2 SYDVKM. The DNA of the CDR3 is TGTGCCAGCAGTTTCAGGGCCTATGGCTACACCTTC. Residues: CASSFRAYGYTF.

The V gene is TRBV9, the J gene TRBJ1-2; weak D call: TRBD1 (6 bases). The CDR3 runs 15 residues. Trimming removed 4 bases from V and 5 bases from J, with 18 bases in between. The V gene's germline CDR1 is SGDLS and CDR2 YYNGEE. In DNA, the CDR3 is TGTGCCAGCAGCCCCGGTGCAGGGGAGCATTATGGCTACACCTTC. As protein: CASSPGAGEHYGYTF.